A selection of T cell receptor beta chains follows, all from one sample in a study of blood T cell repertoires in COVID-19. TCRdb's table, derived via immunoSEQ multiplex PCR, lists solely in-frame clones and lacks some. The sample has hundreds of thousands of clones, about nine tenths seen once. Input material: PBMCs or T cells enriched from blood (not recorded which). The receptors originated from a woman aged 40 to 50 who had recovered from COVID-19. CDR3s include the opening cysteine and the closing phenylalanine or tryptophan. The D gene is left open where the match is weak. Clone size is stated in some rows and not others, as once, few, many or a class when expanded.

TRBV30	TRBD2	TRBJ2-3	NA	CAWNPLGGPADTQYF	TGTGCCTGGAACCCCCTGGGAGGGCCAGCAGATACGCAGTATTTT
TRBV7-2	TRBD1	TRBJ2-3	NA	CASSLGGTGNADTQYF	TGTGCCAGCAGCTTAGGTGGGACAGGGAACGCAGATACGCAGTATTTT
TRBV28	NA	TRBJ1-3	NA	CASSLADSRSGNTIYF	TGTGCCAGCAGTTTAGCGGACAGCCGGTCTGGAAACACCATATATTTT
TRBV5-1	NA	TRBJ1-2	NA	CASSPGNGQSFYGYTF	TGCGCCAGCAGCCCGGGGAACGGACAGTCCTTCTATGGCTACACCTTC
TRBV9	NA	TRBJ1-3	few	CASSPSPGGRAGNTIYF	TGTGCCAGCAGCCCTTCTCCCGGGGGTAGAGCTGGAAACACCATATATTTT
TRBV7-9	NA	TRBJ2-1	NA	CASSLDRVSDEQFF	TGTGCCAGCAGCTTAGATCGGGTCTCGGATGAGCAGTTCTTC
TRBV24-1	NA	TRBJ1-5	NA	CATSDAGVTRGNQPQHF	TGTGCCACCAGTGATGCGGGCGTAACGCGAGGCAATCAGCCCCAGCATTTT
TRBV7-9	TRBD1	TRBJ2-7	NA	CASSPPGTGGSYEQYF	TGTGCCAGCAGCCCTCCCGGGACAGGGGGGTCCTACGAGCAGTACTTC
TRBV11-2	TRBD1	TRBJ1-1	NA	CASSLTGVNTEAFF	TGTGCCAGCAGCTTGACAGGGGTGAACACTGAAGCTTTCTTT
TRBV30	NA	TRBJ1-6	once	CAWSARGAGSASPLHF	TGTGCCTGGAGTGCCAGGGGAGCAGGATCGGCTTCACCCCTCCACTTT
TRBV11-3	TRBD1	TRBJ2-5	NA	CASSLPRQGLEETQYF	TGTGCCAGCAGCCTCCCCCGACAGGGATTGGAAGAGACCCAGTACTTC
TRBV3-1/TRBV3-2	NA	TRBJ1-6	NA	CASSRAGIDSPLHF	TGTGCCAGCAGCCGAGCCGGGATTGATTCACCCCTCCACTTT
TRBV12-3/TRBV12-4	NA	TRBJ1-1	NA	CARRGGGNTEAFF	TGTGCCAGGAGGGGGGGTGGCAACACTGAAGCTTTCTTT
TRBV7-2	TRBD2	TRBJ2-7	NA	CASSISSGDTPVREQYF	TGTGCCAGCAGCATTTCTAGCGGGGACACTCCCGTCCGCGAGCAGTACTTC
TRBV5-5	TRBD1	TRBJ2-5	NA	CASSLDGTEQETQYF	TGTGCCAGCAGCTTGGACGGGACAGAGCAAGAGACCCAGTACTTC
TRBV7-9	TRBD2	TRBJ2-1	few	CASIRGGSNGEQFF	TGTGCCAGCATCCGGGGGGGTAGCAACGGTGAGCAGTTCTTC